Listed here are 20 T cell receptor beta chains from one sample, sequenced in a study of blood T cell repertoires in COVID-19. Clones were sequenced by immunoSEQ multiplex PCR, and TCRdb holds only the in-frame ones, with some missing. The sample has about 250,000 clones, nearly 90% seen once; the top ten hold 3%. Sequencing was performed on peripheral blood. These receptors came from a man aged 18 to 29 with active or convalescent COVID-19.

The chain combines TRBV19 with TRBJ1-2, with 8 bases fitting TRBD1. The CDR3 spans 15 residues. V lost 5 bases and J lost 5; bases outside the gene matches: 10. CDR1 LNHDA and CDR2 SQIVND come from the germline V gene (reference sequence). DNA of the CDR3: TGTGCCAGTAGTTTACAGGGGACAGGCTCTTATGGCTACACCTTC. This sequence encodes CASSLQGTGSYGYTF.

The chain employs TRBV28 and TRBJ2-1, with unresolved D. The germline V and J ends were trimmed by 5 bases and 0 bases, with 11 bases remaining between them. Germline V gives CDR1 MDHEN, CDR2 SYDVKM. The length of the CDR3 is 15 residues. The chain's CDR3 is CASSGTESSYNEQFF. The CDR3 coding sequence is TGTGCCAGCAGTGGAACAGAAAGCTCCTACAATGAGCAGTTCTTC.

The chain recombines TRBV28 with TRBJ2-1; 10 bases fit TRBD1. V shed 7 bases and J 5 bases; nucleotides not matched to a gene: 8. The germline CDR1 and CDR2 sequences are MDHEN and SYDVKM. There are 15 residues in the CDR3. CDR3 in amino acids: CASTTGGQGDNEQFF. The CDR3 DNA is TGTGCCAGCACTACCGGAGGACAGGGGGACAATGAGCAGTTCTTC.

The CDR3 nucleotides are TGTGCCAGCAGCGTAGCACAAAACACTGAAGCTTTCTTT. This encodes CASSVAQNTEAFF. This chain links TRBV9 with TRBJ1-1; D is unresolved. The CDR3 is 13 amino acids. Germline V gene lookup returns CDR1 SGDLS and CDR2 YYNGEE. V shed 0 bases and J shed 2 bases, with 5 bases lying between them.

This clone has a handful of counts. The chain couples TRBV6-5 to TRBJ2-2; D gene uncertain. Germline values: CDR1 MNHEY, CDR2 SVGAGI. The CDR3 consists of 15 residues. V dropped 2 bases and J dropped 1 base, with 8 bases sitting between them. In DNA form, the CDR3 reads TGTGCCAGCAGTTACCTACTACAGAACACCGGGGAGCTGTTTTTT. Its translation: CASSYLLQNTGELFF.

The gene calls are TRBV5-1 and TRBJ2-1, with 11 nucleotides matching TRBD2. Germline V gives CDR1 SGHRS, CDR2 YFSETQ. The CDR3 is 15 amino acids. Trimming at V came to 2 bases and at J to 8 bases, leaving 6 bases not matched to a gene. CDR3 in amino acids: CASSFLAGGSDEQFF. The DNA for the CDR3 is TGCGCCAGCAGCTTCTTAGCGGGGGGGTCGGATGAGCAGTTCTTC.

The chain is built from TRBV9 and TRBJ2-1, with D tentatively TRBD1 (6 bases). The length of the CDR3 is 15 residues. V lost 0 bases to trimming and J lost 4 bases, with 11 bases between them. Germline-derived CDR1 and CDR2 are SGDLS and YYNGEE. CDR3 protein: CASSVEDSAYNEQFF. The CDR3 DNA is TGTGCCAGCAGCGTAGAGGACAGCGCATACAATGAGCAGTTCTTC.

V usage is TRBV10-3 and J usage is TRBJ2-2; tentative D call: TRBD2 (6 bases). The germline gives CDR1 ENHRY, CDR2 SYGVKD. This CDR3 contains 15 residues. The ends were cut back, 4 bases at V and 4 bases at J, with 13 bases in the middle. CDR3 sequence: CAISGRGAGTGELFF. CDR3 DNA sequence: TGTGCCATCAGTGGGCGGGGAGCCGGCACCGGGGAGCTGTTTTTT.

The rearrangement joins TRBV4-3 to TRBJ1-1; D is undetermined. Trimming took off 1 base at V and 1 base at J, with 10 bases between the two ends. This CDR3 is 15 amino acids long. Germline loops: CDR1 LGHNA, CDR2 YSLEER. The CDR3: CASSQGTAPNTEAFF. CDR3 DNA sequence: TGCGCCAGCAGCCAAGGTACAGCTCCGAACACTGAAGCTTTCTTT.

The chain joins TRBV5-4 to TRBJ1-2; tentatively, D is TRBD1 (6 bases). Germline V gene lookup returns CDR1 SGHNT and CDR2 YYREEE (reference sequence). Deletions cut 3 bases from V and 1 base from J, with 10 bases between. This CDR3 spans 14 amino acids. The CDR3 loop reads CASSSKGVNYGYTF. The CDR3, as DNA: TGTGCCAGCAGCTCGAAGGGGGTTAACTATGGCTACACCTTC. Using reference TRBV5-4 and TRBJ1-2 for the parts outside the CDR3, the full variable domain is ETGVTQSPTHLIKTRGQQVTLRCSSQSGHNTVSWYQQALGQGPQFIFQYYREEENGRGNFPPRFSGLQFPNYSSELNVNALELDDSALYLCASSSKGVNYGYTFGSGTRLTVV.

The rearrangement uses TRBV5-4 and TRBJ2-3; D perhaps matches TRBD2 (6 bases). The CDR3 is made up of 14 amino acids. V lost 0 bases, J lost 1 base, and 6 bases lay in between. Germline values: CDR1 SGHNT, CDR2 YYREEE (reference sequence). CDR3 protein: CASSLAGGTDTQYF. CDR3 in DNA: TGTGCCAGCAGCTTGGCGGGAGGCACAGATACGCAGTATTTT. Using reference TRBV5-4 and TRBJ2-3 for the parts outside the CDR3, the full variable domain is ETGVTQSPTHLIKTRGQQVTLRCSSQSGHNTVSWYQQALGQGPQFIFQYYREEENGRGNFPPRFSGLQFPNYSSELNVNALELDDSALYLCASSLAGGTDTQYFGPGTRLTVL.

This chain connects TRBV19 to TRBJ1-2; perhaps TRBD1 as D (6 bases). The CDR3 spans 15 residues. V gave up 7 bases and J gave up 6 bases, with 21 bases separating them. The germline gives CDR1 LNHDA, CDR2 SQIVND (reference sequence). CDR3 amino acids: CASIRSLGALHGYTF. As DNA, the CDR3 is TGTGCCAGTATTCGGAGTTTGGGGGCCCTCCATGGCTACACCTTC.

The V call is TRBV5-1, the J call TRBJ2-2; D gene unclear. The CDR3 contains 18 residues. Germline lookup yields CDR1 SGHRS and CDR2 YFSETQ. V was clipped by 2 bases and J by 1 base, with 18 bases between them. CDR3 bases: TGCGCCAGCAGCTTCTCAGAGGTTGGGTTCCTGAACACCGGGGAGCTGTTTTTT. This sequence encodes CASSFSEVGFLNTGELFF.

CDR3 sequence (DNA): TGTGCCAGCAGTCCGACAGGCACTGGGGCTTTCTTT. Translated: CASSPTGTGAFF. The chain links TRBV7-9 to TRBJ1-1; possible D gene TRBD1, 6 bases. The germline V gene encodes CDR1 SEHNR and CDR2 FQNEAQ (reference sequence). V lost 6 bases and J lost 11, with 16 bases in between. This CDR3 has 12 amino acids.

CDR3 DNA sequence: TGTGCCAGCATTCTTTGGTGGAGACCGAATCAGCCCCAGCATTTT. It yields the protein CASILWWRPNQPQHF. V and J are TRBV9 and TRBJ1-5; no firm D call. The V end lost 6 bases, the J end lost 4 bases, and 17 bases lay between the germline ends. In germline, CDR1 is SGDLS, CDR2 YYNGEE. The CDR3 has 15 residues.

The rearrangement joins TRBV18 to TRBJ1-2; 8 bases agree with TRBD1. V lost 0 bases to trimming and J lost 8 bases; unmatched junction nucleotides: 2. The CDR3 runs to 13 residues. CDR1 and CDR2 (germline): KGHSH, LQKENI. The CDR3 region is CASSPPDRAGYTF. The CDR3, as DNA: TGTGCCAGCTCACCACCGGACAGGGCAGGCTACACCTTC.

The chain uses TRBV7-9 and TRBJ2-2, with TRBD2 matching over 7 bases. With 5 bases clipped from V and 8 bases from J, the junction kept 11 bases outside the gene matches. CDR1 is SEHNR and CDR2 is FQNEAQ in the germline V gene (reference sequence). The CDR3 loop spans 15 amino acids. The chain's CDR3 is CASSDPGLPHGELFF. The CDR3 nucleotides are TGTGCCAGCAGCGATCCGGGACTACCTCATGGGGAGCTGTTTTTT.

The chain combines TRBV27 with TRBJ1-5; TRBD1 matches 9 bases. Germline V CDR1 and CDR2: MNHEY, SMNVEV (reference sequence). This CDR3 is 13 amino acids long. Unmatched junction bases numbered 0, after V lost 2 bases and J lost 7 bases. CDR3 amino acids: CASSLTGGQPQHF. The CDR3 DNA is TGTGCCAGCAGTTTAACAGGGGGCCAGCCCCAGCATTTT.

The chain combines TRBV3-1 (or the pseudogene TRBV3-2) with TRBJ2-7; a possible D gene is TRBD2 (6 bases). This CDR3 has 14 amino acids. Germline CDR1 is LGHDT and CDR2 is YNNKEL (reference sequence). Trimming took off 5 bases at V and 2 bases at J, with 13 bases between the two ends. CDR3 region: CASSAAGGAYEQYF. DNA for the CDR3: TGTGCCAGCAGCGCCGCGGGCGGGGCCTACGAGCAGTACTTC.

This chain uses TRBV18 with TRBJ2-7; 8 bases match TRBD2. Looked up from germline, CDR1 is KGHSH and CDR2 is LQKENI. The ends lost 3 bases at V and 7 bases at J; junction bases unmatched: 14. The CDR3 is 16 residues long. The CDR3: CASSPSSGTTGGEQYF. The DNA of the CDR3 is TGTGCCAGCTCACCGTCGTCCGGGACAACGGGGGGGGAGCAGTACTTC.